These T cell receptor beta chains were read from a single sample in a study of cytomegalovirus exposure and HLA in healthy donors. Clones were sequenced by immunoSEQ multiplex PCR, and TCRdb holds only the in-frame ones, with some missing. The data show roughly 300,000 clones, 86% seen once. The source material was PBMCs. These receptors were collected from a man between 40 and 49 years old in good health and CMV-seropositive. Both conserved end residues are part of each CDR3. The D gene is left open where the match is weak. A row's size may be missing; if present it is once, few, many or a size class.

.	.	TRBV5-1	TRBJ2-1	CASSSGHPNSYNEQFF	TGCGCCAGCAGCTCGGGACATCCGAACTCCTACAATGAGCAGTTCTTC
.	.	TRBV21-1	TRBJ2-7	CASSPSTSHRDRGDSPPGYEQYF	TGTGCCAGCAGCCCTAGCACAAGCCACCGGGACAGGGGGGATTCTCCCCCTGGGTACGAGCAGTACTTC
.	TRBD2	TRBV5-5	TRBJ2-3	CASSLSGGTDTQYF	TGTGCCAGCAGCTTGAGCGGGGGCACAGATACGCAGTATTTT
.	TRBD1	TRBV6-6	TRBJ2-7	CASRYTQGQGAEQYF	TGTGCCAGCAGGTATACCCAGGGACAGGGTGCCGAGCAGTACTTC
.	.	TRBV28	TRBJ2-3	CASSFAPGGSTDTQYF	TGTGCCAGCAGTTTCGCGCCCGGGGGTAGCACAGATACGCAGTATTTT
.	.	TRBV28	TRBJ1-5	CASIAGVSGNQPQHF	TGTGCCAGCATTGCAGGGGTGAGTGGCAATCAGCCCCAGCATTTT
.	.	TRBV6-5	TRBJ1-3	CASSYDTGRGNTIYF	TGTGCCAGCAGTTACGACACCGGGAGAGGAAACACCATATATTTT
.	.	TRBV4-2	TRBJ2-7	CASSRGVGRTYEQYF	TGTGCCAGCAGCCGAGGCGTGGGGAGGACCTACGAGCAGTACTTC
.	.	TRBV28	TRBJ2-1	CASSLSGTYNEQFF	TGTGCCAGCAGTTTATCAGGAACCTACAATGAGCAGTTCTTC
.	TRBD2	TRBV18	TRBJ2-3	CASSPGTSGVTDTQYF	TGTGCCAGCTCACCAGGGACTAGCGGAGTTACAGATACGCAGTATTTT
.	.	TRBV2	TRBJ2-5	CASKSRRDKETQYF	TGTGCCAGCAAGTCCAGGAGGGATAAAGAGACCCAGTACTTC
.	.	TRBV30	TRBJ2-1	CAWSPYSYNEQFF	TGTGCCTGGAGTCCCTACTCCTACAATGAGCAGTTCTTC
.	.	TRBV28	TRBJ1-5	CASSHQTGLNQPQHF	TGTGCCAGCAGCCACCAAACCGGGTTGAATCAGCCCCAGCATTTT
.	.	TRBV7-9	TRBJ1-5	CASSLGGYSNQPQHF	TGTGCCAGCAGCCTCGGCGGGTATAGCAATCAGCCCCAGCATTTT
.	.	TRBV18	TRBJ2-3	CASSPGRVNTDTQYF	TGTGCCAGCTCACCAGGGAGAGTCAACACAGATACGCAGTATTTT
.	TRBD2	TRBV10-2	TRBJ2-1	CASDHSGNVDNEQFF	TGCGCCAGCGACCATAGCGGGAACGTCGACAATGAGCAGTTCTTC
.	TRBD2	TRBV6-4	TRBJ2-1	CASSDDDPVIEPGLAGGYYNEQFF	TGTGCCAGCAGTGACGATGACCCGGTGATCGAACCGGGACTAGCGGGAGGGTACTACAATGAGCAGTTCTTC
.	.	TRBV28	TRBJ2-7	CASSFRGTPSYEQYF	TGTGCCAGCAGTTTTAGGGGGACCCCCTCCTACGAGCAGTACTTC
few	.	TRBV14	TRBJ2-3	CASSPTRSTDTQYF	TGTGCCAGCAGCCCGACTAGGAGCACAGATACGCAGTATTTT
.	TRBD2	TRBV2	TRBJ2-1	CASRKRGLAGRGAYNEQFF	TGTGCCAGCCGCAAAAGGGGACTAGCGGGGAGAGGGGCCTACAATGAGCAGTTCTTC
.	.	TRBV28	TRBJ2-1	CASSLREEEQFF	TGTGCCAGCAGTTTACGGGAAGAGGAGCAGTTCTTC
.	TRBD2	TRBV4-3	TRBJ2-3	CASSQGGSGRADTQYF	TGCGCCAGCAGCCAAGGTGGCAGCGGGAGGGCAGATACGCAGTATTTT
.	.	TRBV29-1	TRBJ2-5	CSTYQETQYF	TGCAGCACTTACCAAGAGACCCAGTACTTC
once	.	TRBV2	TRBJ1-5	CASSFGRGSNQPQHF	TGTGCCAGCAGTTTCGGTAGGGGTAGCAATCAGCCCCAGCATTTT
.	.	TRBV28	TRBJ2-1	CASSFRTDIYNEQFF	TGTGCCAGCAGTTTTAGGACAGACATCTACAATGAGCAGTTCTTC
few	.	TRBV2	TRBJ1-2	CASSVRQVYGYTF	TGTGCCAGCAGTGTTAGACAGGTCTATGGCTACACCTTC
.	.	TRBV18	TRBJ1-1	CASSAGYTEAFF	TGTGCCAGCTCGGCAGGATACACTGAAGCTTTCTTT
.	.	TRBV21-1	TRBJ1-2	CASSSSDKPNYGYTF	TGTGCCAGCAGCAGTTCGGACAAGCCTAACTATGGCTACACCTTC
.	TRBD2	TRBV19	TRBJ2-1	CASSKSGTSGPSSYNEQFF	TGTGCCAGTAGTAAGTCCGGGACTAGCGGGCCGAGCTCCTACAATGAGCAGTTCTTC
.	.	TRBV6-6	TRBJ1-1	CASSYTGTNTEAFF	TGTGCCAGCAGTTATACAGGGACGAACACTGAAGCTTTCTTT
.	.	TRBV9	TRBJ1-2	CASSVGGAANYGYTF	TGTGCCAGCAGCGTAGGAGGCGCAGCTAACTATGGCTACACCTTC
.	TRBD1	TRBV11-2	TRBJ1-2	CASSPAGTGGLYGYTF	TGTGCCAGCAGCCCGGCCGGGACAGGGGGCCTCTATGGCTACACCTTC